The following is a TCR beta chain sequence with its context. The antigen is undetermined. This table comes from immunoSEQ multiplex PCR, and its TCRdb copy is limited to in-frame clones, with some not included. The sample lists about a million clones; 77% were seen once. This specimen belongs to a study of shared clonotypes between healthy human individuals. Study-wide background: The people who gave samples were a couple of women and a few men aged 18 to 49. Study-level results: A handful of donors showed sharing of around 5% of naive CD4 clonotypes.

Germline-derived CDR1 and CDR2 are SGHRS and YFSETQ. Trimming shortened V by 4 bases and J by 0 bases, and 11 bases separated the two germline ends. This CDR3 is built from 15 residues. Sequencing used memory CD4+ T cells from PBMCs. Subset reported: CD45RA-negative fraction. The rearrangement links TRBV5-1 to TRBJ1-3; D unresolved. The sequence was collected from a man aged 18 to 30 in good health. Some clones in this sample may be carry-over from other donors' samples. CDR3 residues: CASSPVRNSGNTIYF. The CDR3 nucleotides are TGCGCCAGCAGCCCAGTAAGAAACTCTGGAAACACCATATATTTT.